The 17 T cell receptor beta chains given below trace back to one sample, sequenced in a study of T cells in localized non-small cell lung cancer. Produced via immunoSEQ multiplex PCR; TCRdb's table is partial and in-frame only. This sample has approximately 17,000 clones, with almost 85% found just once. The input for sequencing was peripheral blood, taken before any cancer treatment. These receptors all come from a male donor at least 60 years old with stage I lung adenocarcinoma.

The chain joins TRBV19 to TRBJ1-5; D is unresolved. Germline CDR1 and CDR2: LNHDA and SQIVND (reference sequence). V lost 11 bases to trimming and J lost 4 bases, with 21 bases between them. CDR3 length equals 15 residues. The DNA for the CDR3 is TGTGCCGCATCCAACCCGGGCCGCCTTAATCAGCCCCAGCATTTT. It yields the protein CAASNPGRLNQPQHF.

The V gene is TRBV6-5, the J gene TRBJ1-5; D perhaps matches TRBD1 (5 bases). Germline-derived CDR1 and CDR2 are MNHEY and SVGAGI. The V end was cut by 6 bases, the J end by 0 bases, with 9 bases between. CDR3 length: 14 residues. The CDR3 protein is CASRSGNSNQPQHF. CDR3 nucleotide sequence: TGTGCCAGCAGATCAGGGAATAGCAATCAGCCCCAGCATTTT.

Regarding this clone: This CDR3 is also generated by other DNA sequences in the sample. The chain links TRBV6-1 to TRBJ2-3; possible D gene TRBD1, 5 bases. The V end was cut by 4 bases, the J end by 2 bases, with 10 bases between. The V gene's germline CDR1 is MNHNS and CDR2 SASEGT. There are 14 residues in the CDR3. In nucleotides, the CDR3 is TGTGCCAGCAGTGGGACACTCCTCACAGATACGCAGTATTTT. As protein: CASSGTLLTDTQYF.

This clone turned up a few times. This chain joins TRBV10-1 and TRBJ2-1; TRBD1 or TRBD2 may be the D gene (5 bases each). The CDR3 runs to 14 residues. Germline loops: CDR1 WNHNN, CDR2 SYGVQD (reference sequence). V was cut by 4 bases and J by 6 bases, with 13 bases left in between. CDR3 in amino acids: CASSGGARANEQFF. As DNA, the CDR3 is TGCGCCAGCAGTGGAGGGGCGAGGGCCAATGAGCAGTTCTTC.

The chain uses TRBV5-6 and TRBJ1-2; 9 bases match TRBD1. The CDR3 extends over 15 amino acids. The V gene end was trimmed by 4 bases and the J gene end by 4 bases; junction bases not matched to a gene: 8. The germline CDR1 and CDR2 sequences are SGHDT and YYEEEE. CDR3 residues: CASSTGTGSFYGYTF. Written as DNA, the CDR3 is TGTGCCAGCAGCACCGGGACAGGGTCTTTCTATGGCTACACCTTC.

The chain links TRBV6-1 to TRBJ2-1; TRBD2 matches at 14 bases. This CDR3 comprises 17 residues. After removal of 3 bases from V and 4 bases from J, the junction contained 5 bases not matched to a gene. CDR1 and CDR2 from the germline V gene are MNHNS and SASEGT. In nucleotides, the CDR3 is TGTGCCAGCAGTGATATCGGGACTAGCGGGGGATACAATGAGCAGTTCTTC. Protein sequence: CASSDIGTSGGYNEQFF.

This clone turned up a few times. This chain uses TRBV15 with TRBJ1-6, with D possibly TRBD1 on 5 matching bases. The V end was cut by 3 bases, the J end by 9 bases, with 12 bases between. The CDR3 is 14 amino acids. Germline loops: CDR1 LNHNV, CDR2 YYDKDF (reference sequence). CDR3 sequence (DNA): TGTGCCACCAGCAGGACAGTCCTGGGTTCACCCCTCCACTTT. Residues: CATSRTVLGSPLHF.

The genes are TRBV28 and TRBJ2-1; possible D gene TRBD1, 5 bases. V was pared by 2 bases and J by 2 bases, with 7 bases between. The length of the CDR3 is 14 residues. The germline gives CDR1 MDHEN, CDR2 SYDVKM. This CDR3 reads CASSLPGTYNEQFF. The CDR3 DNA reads TGTGCCAGCAGTTTACCAGGGACCTACAATGAGCAGTTCTTC.

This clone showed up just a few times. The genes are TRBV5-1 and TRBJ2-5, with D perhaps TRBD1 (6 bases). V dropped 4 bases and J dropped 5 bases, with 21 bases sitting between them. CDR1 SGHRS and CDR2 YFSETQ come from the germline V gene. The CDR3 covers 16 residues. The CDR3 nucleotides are TGCGCCAGCAGCAGCTTCCGGGACACGGGTCAGGAGACCCAGTACTTC. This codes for CASSSFRDTGQETQYF.

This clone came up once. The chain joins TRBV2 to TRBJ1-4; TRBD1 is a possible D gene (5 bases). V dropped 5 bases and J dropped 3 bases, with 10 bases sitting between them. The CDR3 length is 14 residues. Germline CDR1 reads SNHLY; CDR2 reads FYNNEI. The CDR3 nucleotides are TGTGCCAGCAGTCCGGGGACCGCTAATGAAAAACTGTTTTTT. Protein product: CASSPGTANEKLFF.

In DNA, the CDR3 is TGTGCCAGCAGTGAAGGTTGGACTAGCGGGAGGAGAGATACGCAGTATTTT. This encodes CASSEGWTSGRRDTQYF. V gene TRBV6-1 combines with J gene TRBJ2-3; 14 nucleotides match TRBD2. Looked up from germline, CDR1 is MNHNS and CDR2 is SASEGT. CDR3 length: 17 amino acids. V gave up 1 base and J gave up 5 bases; unmatched junction bases: 5.

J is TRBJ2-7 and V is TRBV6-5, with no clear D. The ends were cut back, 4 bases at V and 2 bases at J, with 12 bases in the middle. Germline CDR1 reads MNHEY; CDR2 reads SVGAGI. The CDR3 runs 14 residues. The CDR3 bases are TGTGCCAGCAGTTTCAAGGGTACCCCCTACGAGCAGTACTTC. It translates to CASSFKGTPYEQYF.

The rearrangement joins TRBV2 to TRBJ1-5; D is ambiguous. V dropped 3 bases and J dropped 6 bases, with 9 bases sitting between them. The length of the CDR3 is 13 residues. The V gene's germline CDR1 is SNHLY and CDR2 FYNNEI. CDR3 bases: TGTGCCAGCAGTGAGAGTGAGGGTCAGCCCCAGCATTTT. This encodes CASSESEGQPQHF.

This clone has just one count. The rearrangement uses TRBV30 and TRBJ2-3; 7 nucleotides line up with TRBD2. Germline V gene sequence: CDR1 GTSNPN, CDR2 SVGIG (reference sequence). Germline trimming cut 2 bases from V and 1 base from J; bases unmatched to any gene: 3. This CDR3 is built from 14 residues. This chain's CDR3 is CAWSQRGGTDTQYF. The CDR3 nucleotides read TGTGCCTGGAGTCAACGGGGGGGCACAGATACGCAGTATTTT.

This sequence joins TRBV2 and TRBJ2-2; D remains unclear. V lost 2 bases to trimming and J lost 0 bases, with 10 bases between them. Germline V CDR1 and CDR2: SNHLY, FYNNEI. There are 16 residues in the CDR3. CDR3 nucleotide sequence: TGTGCCAGCAGTGAAACAGAGCCCTCGAACACCGGGGAGCTGTTTTTT. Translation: CASSETEPSNTGELFF.

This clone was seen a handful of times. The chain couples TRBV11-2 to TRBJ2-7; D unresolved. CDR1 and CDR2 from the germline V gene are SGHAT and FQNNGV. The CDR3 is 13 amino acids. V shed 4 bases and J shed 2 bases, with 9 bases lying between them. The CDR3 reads CASSSQITYEQYF. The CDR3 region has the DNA TGTGCCAGCAGCTCTCAGATCACCTACGAGCAGTACTTC.

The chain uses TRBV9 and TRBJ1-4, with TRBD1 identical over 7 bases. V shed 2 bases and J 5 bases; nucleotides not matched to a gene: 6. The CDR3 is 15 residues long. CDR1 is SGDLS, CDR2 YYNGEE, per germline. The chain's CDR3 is CASSVGQAKNEKLFF. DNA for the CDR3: TGTGCCAGCAGCGTCGGACAGGCCAAGAATGAAAAACTGTTTTTT. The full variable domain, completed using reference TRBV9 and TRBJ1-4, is DSGVTQTPKHLITATGQRVTLRCSPRSGDLSVYWYQQSLDQGLQFLIQYYNGEERAKGNILERFSAQQFPDLHSELNLSSLELGDSALYFCASSVGQAKNEKLFFGSGTQLSVL.